A selection of T cell receptor beta chains follows, all from one sample in a study of T cell responses to AZD1222 COVID-19 vaccine. Assay used: immunoSEQ multiplex PCR; TCRdb lists only in-frame clones, some missing. This specimen shows about 140,000 clones; the ten leading clones hold about 2.3%. Sequenced sample: peripheral blood. These receptors were collected from an adult in good health. Both conserved end residues are part of each CDR3. D genes are given only for firm matches.

j_call | d_call | v_call | cdr3_nt | cdr3_aa
TRBJ2-1 | TRBD2 | TRBV7-9 | TGTGCCAGCAGCAAGGGACTAGCGGGCTTGTATGAGCAGTTCTTC | CASSKGLAGLYEQFF
TRBJ2-1 | - | TRBV4-2 | TGTGCCAGCAGCCAAGAACTATTAACCTCCTACAATGAGCAGTTCTTC | CASSQELLTSYNEQFF
TRBJ1-3 | - | TRBV2 | TGTGCCAGCAGTGAAGATCGGGGGTTCGCTGGAAACACCATATATTTT | CASSEDRGFAGNTIYF
TRBJ1-6 | - | TRBV6-5 | TGTGCCAGCAGGGCAGGCGGGAATTCACCCCTCCACTTT | CASRAGGNSPLHF
TRBJ1-2 | - | TRBV21-1 | TGTGCCAGCAGCGTTTCTTGGGGACAGGTACTGTATGGCCACACCTTC | CASSVSWGQVLYGHTF
TRBJ1-5 | TRBD1 | TRBV5-8 | TGTGCCAGCAGTTCCACAGGGGGCCGTCAGCCCCAGCATTTT | CASSSTGGRQPQHF
TRBJ2-5 | - | TRBV6-5 | TGTGCCAGCAGTTACTCGATCGGATACCAAGAGACCCAGTACTTC | CASSYSIGYQETQYF
TRBJ2-5 | TRBD2 | TRBV5-1 | TGCGCCAGCAGCTTGGTTGGACTAGCGGGGGGGATCCAAGAGACCCAGTACTTC | CASSLVGLAGGIQETQYF
TRBJ2-2 | - | TRBV3-1/TRBV3-2 | TGTGCCAGCAGCCAAGATGGAGCGGCGAGGAACACCGGGGAGCTGTTTTTT | CASSQDGAARNTGELFF
TRBJ1-2 | - | TRBV2 | TGTGCCAGCAGTGTTACAGACTATGGCTACACCTTC | CASSVTDYGYTF
TRBJ2-3 | TRBD1 | TRBV24-1 | TGTGCCACCAGTGACCCGGGGACAGGGGGCGGACTGGCCAGCACAGATACGCAGTATTTT | CATSDPGTGGGLASTDTQYF
TRBJ2-7 | - | TRBV12-3/TRBV12-4 | TGTGCCAGCAGTGGTTCAGCCATCGAGCAGTACTTC | CASSGSAIEQYF
TRBJ2-3 | TRBD2 | TRBV3-1/TRBV3-2 | TGTGCCAGCAGCCAGAGCGGGGGCACGAAAAGCACAGATACGCAGTATTTT | CASSQSGGTKSTDTQYF
TRBJ2-5 | TRBD2 | TRBV4-2 | TGTGCCAGCAGCCAAGACCGGGGGGTGGGCCAAGAGACCCAGTACTTC | CASSQDRGVGQETQYF
TRBJ2-3 | - | TRBV6-5 | TGTGCCAGCAACAGAGCGATAGGAGATACGCAGTATTTT | CASNRAIGDTQYF
TRBJ1-1 | - | TRBV6-5 | TGTGCCAGCACCGAGAGGTTGTCGGGCACTGAAGCTTTCTTT | CASTERLSGTEAFF
TRBJ1-1 | - | TRBV6-1 | TGTGCCAGCAGTGAACTGTGGAGGAACACTGAAGCTTTCTTT | CASSELWRNTEAFF
TRBJ2-3 | TRBD2 | TRBV5-4 | TGTGCCAGCAGCTCCTCGACTAGCGGGGGGACCACTCAGCGGGATACGCAGTATTTT | CASSSSTSGGTTQRDTQYF
TRBJ1-4 | - | TRBV19 | TGTGCCAGTAGAACTCCAGCCGCAACTAATGAAAAACTGTTTTTT | CASRTPAATNEKLFF
TRBJ1-6 | - | TRBV28 | TGTGCCAGCGTCCGGGTGGATAATTCACCCCTCCACTTT | CASVRVDNSPLHF
TRBJ1-2 | - | TRBV5-5 | TGTGCCAGCAGCTTCGGGTCGGTTTTTAACTATGGCTACACCTTC | CASSFGSVFNYGYTF
TRBJ1-1 | TRBD1 | TRBV6-2/TRBV6-3 | TGTGCCAGCAGTTACGGACAGGGGGTTTTAGGCACTGAAGCTTTCTTT | CASSYGQGVLGTEAFF
TRBJ1-3 | - | TRBV9 | TGTGCCAGCAGCCCCCGAGTGTTCTCTGGAAACACCATATATTTT | CASSPRVFSGNTIYF
TRBJ1-1 | - | TRBV19 | TGTGCCAGTAGTTTATACTCTGGCACTGAAGCTTTCTTT | CASSLYSGTEAFF
TRBJ2-2 | TRBD2 | TRBV27 | TGTGCCAGCAGTCCACGCACTAGCGGGGGGGCTGGCGGGGAGCTGTTTTTT | CASSPRTSGGAGGELFF
TRBJ1-1 | TRBD1 | TRBV29-1 | TGCAGCGTATCCTTCGACAGGGACCGTGAAGCTTTCTTT | CSVSFDRDREAFF
TRBJ1-2 | - | TRBV30 | TGTGCCTGGAGTGCGAGGAAAAACAGGCCGGACTATGGCTACACCTTC | CAWSARKNRPDYGYTF
TRBJ2-7 | - | TRBV25-1 | TGTGCCAGCAGTAACCGCCTGGACAGCCACGAGCAGTACTTC | CASSNRLDSHEQYF
TRBJ1-5 | - | TRBV6-1 | TGTGCCAGCAGTGAAAGTGGACGGCTCAATCAGCCCCAGCATTTT | CASSESGRLNQPQHF
TRBJ1-4 | TRBD1 | TRBV30 | TGTGCCTGGAGTGACGGGACAGATGAAAAACTGTTTTTT | CAWSDGTDEKLFF
TRBJ2-7 | - | TRBV30 | TGTGCCTGGAGAGCAGGCTGGGACGAGCAGTACTTC | CAWRAGWDEQYF
TRBJ1-1 | TRBD1 | TRBV29-1 | TGCAGCGTTCATGACAGGGCTCCGGGCACTGAAGCTTTCTTT | CSVHDRAPGTEAFF
TRBJ1-2 | - | TRBV19 | TGTGCCAGTAGCCCGAACAGGGAAGGGCGTTACGGCTACACCTTC | CASSPNREGRYGYTF
TRBJ1-6 | - | TRBV19 | TGTGCCAGTAGTACCCTACAGGATTATTCTTCACCCCTCCACTTT | CASSTLQDYSSPLHF
TRBJ2-7 | - | TRBV5-1 | TGCGCCAGCAGCTTGACAGCTGGTTCCTACGAGCAGTACTTC | CASSLTAGSYEQYF
TRBJ2-3 | - | TRBV27 | TGTGCCAGCAATTACGGGGATACGCAGTATTTT | CASNYGDTQYF